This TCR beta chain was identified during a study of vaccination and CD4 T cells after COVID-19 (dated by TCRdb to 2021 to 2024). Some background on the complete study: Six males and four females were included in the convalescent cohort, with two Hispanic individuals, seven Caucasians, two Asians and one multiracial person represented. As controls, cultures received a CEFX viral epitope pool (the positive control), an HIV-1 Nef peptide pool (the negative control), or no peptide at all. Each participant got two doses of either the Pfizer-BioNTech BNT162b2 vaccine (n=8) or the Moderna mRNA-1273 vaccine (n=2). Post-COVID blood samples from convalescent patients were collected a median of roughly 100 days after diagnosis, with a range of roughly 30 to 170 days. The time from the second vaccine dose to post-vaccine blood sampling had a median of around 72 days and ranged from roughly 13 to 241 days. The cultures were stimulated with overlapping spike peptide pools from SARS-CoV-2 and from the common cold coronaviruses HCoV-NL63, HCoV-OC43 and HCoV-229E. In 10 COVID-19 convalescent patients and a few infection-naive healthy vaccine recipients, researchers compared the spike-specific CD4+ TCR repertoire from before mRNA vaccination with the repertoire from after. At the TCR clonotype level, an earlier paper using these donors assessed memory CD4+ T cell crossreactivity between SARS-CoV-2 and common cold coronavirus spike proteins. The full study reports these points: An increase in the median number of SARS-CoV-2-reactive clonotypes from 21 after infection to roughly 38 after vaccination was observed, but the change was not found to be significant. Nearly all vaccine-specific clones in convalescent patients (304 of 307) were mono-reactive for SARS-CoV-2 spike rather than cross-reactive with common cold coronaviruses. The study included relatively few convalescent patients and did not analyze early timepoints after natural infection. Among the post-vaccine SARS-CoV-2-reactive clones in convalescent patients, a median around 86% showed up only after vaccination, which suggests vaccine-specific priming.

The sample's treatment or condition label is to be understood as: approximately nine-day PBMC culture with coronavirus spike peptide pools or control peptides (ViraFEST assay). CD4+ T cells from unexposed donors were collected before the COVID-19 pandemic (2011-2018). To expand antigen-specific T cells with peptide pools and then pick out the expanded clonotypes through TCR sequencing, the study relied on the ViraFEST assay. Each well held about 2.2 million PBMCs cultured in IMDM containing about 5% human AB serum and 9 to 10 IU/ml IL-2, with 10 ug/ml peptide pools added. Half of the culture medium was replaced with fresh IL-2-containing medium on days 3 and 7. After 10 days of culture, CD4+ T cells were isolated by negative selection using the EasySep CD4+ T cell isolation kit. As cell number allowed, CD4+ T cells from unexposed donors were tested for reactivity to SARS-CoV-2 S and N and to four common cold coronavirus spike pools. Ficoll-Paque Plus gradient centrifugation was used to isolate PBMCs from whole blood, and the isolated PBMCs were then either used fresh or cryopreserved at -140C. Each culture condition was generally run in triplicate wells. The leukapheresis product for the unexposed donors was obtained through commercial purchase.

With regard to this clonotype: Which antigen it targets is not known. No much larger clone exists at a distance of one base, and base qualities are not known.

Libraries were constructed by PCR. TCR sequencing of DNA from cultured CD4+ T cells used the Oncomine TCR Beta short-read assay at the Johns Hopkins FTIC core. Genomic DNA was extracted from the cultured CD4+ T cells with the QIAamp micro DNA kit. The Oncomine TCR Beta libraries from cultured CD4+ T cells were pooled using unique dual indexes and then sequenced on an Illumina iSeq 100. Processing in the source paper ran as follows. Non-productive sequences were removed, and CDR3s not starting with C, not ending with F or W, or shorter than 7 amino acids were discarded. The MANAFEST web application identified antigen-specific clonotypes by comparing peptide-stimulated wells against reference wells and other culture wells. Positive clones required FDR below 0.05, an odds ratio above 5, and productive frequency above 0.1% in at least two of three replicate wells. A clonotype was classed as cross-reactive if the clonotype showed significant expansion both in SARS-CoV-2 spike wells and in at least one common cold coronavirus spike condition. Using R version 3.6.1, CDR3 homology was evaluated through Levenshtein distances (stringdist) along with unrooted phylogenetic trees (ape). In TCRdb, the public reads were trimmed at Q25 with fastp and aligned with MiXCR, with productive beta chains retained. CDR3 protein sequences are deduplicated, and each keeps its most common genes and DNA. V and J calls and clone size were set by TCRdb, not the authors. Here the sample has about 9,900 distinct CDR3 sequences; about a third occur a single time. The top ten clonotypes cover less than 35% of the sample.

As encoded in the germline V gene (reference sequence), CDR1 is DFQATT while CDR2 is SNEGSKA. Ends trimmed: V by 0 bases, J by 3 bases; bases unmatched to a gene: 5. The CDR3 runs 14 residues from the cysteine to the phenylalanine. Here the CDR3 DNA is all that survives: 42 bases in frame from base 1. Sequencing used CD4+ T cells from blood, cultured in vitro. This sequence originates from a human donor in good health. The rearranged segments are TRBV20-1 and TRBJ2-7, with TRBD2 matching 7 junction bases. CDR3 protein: CSARDTAGNYEQYF. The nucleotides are TGCAGTGCTAGAGATACAGCGGGGAACTACGAGCAGTACTTC.